This T cell receptor (beta chain) was observed in a study of blood T cell repertoires in COVID-19. Across the whole study: Samples taken during acute and convalescent COVID-19 were collected in the United States, Italy and Spain. The analysed material was cDNA or gDNA that came from T cells, B-cell-depleted T cells, or PBMCs.

The CDR3 sequence is 13 residues long. Trimming took 5 bases from V and 9 from J, leaving 17 bases between them. The V gene's germline CDR1 is KGHSH and CDR2 LQKENI. Study processing details: Nucleated cell counts were estimated from reference gene primer amplification. Sequencing was performed with immunoSEQ multiplex PCR; in TCRdb, only in-frame clones are kept and a portion is missing. D and trimming were read from the DNA, whereas the V and J calls and clone size are those reported in that table. The table shows more than 85,000 clones, with over 70% occurring only once. This clonotype originated in an elderly man with active or convalescent COVID-19. The sequenced sample was peripheral blood. The V call is TRBV18, the J call TRBJ2-7; D is possibly TRBD2 (6 bases). The CDR3 reads CASSDTGPEGQYF. CDR3 nucleotide sequence: TGTGCCAGCTCAGATACAGGTCCGGAGGGGCAGTACTTC. Based on the CDR3 plus reference TRBV18 and TRBJ2-7, the full variable domain is NAGVMQNPRHLVRRRGQEARLRCSPMKGHSHVYWYRQLPEEGLKFMVYLQKENIIDESGMPKERFSAEFPKEGPSILRIQQVVRGDSAAYFCASSDTGPEGQYFGPGTRLTVT.